These T cell receptor beta chains were read from a single sample in a study of blood T cell repertoires in COVID-19. Here immunoSEQ multiplex PCR was the method, and the copy in TCRdb shows in-frame clones only, minus some. This table has 130,000 to 150,000 clones, 88% appearing once. Specimen: peripheral blood. The receptors stem from a man aged 45-60 years with active or convalescent COVID-19. Both conserved end residues are part of each CDR3. D genes are given only for firm matches. Only some rows state a clone size, as once, few, many or a class for expanded clones.

D gene,clone size,CDR3 length,V gene,J gene,CDR3 protein,CDR3 DNA
TRBD1,once,18,TRBV25-1,TRBJ1-2,CASSEYSDRGRNHYGYTF,TGTGCCAGCAGTGAATATAGCGACAGGGGGCGTAATCACTATGGCTACACCTTC
-,once,16,TRBV18,TRBJ2-7,CASSPATFATPYEQYF,TGTGCCAGCTCACCTGCGACTTTCGCTACCCCCTACGAGCAGTACTTC
TRBD1,once,19,TRBV11-2,TRBJ2-3,CASSLSGQGARASTDTQYF,TGTGCCAGCAGCCTATCGGGACAGGGGGCTAGGGCTAGCACAGATACGCAGTATTTT
-,-,13,TRBV24-1,TRBJ2-7,CATSTGLSYEQYF,TGTGCCACCAGTACAGGGCTCTCCTACGAGCAGTACTTC
-,-,13,TRBV19,TRBJ2-3,CASRSGAADTQYF,TGTGCCAGTAGATCGGGAGCGGCAGATACGCAGTATTTT
TRBD2,once,13,TRBV12-3/TRBV12-4,TRBJ2-1,CASSSLAGFGQFF,TGTGCCAGCAGTTCCCTAGCGGGATTTGGGCAGTTCTTC
-,few,14,TRBV10-2,TRBJ1-1,CASSKDSLITEAFF,TGCGCCAGCAGTAAGGACAGCTTAATAACTGAAGCTTTCTTT
-,-,14,TRBV19,TRBJ2-3,CASNSALTTDTQYF,TGTGCCAGTAACTCCGCCCTTACCACGGATACGCAGTATTTT
-,once,17,TRBV5-5,TRBJ1-3,CASSPVRQRSSGNTIYF,TGTGCCAGCAGCCCGGTTCGACAGCGTTCCTCTGGAAACACCATATATTTT
TRBD2,-,14,TRBV18,TRBJ2-1,CASSPGLADNEQFF,TGTGCCAGCTCCCCGGGACTAGCGGACAATGAGCAGTTCTTC
TRBD2,-,13,TRBV10-3,TRBJ2-1,CAINSGRAGEQFF,TGTGCCATCAATAGCGGGAGGGCCGGTGAGCAGTTCTTC
TRBD1,-,20,TRBV4-1,TRBJ1-4,CASSQEVLGQAPRLNEKLFF,TGCGCCAGCAGCCAAGAGGTATTGGGACAGGCGCCCCGCCTTAATGAAAAACTGTTTTTT
TRBD1,-,14,TRBV19,TRBJ1-1,CASSPGQVNTEAFF,TGTGCCAGTAGCCCGGGACAGGTGAACACTGAAGCTTTCTTT
TRBD1,-,15,TRBV24-1,TRBJ2-1,CATSDPGQAYNEQFF,TGTGCCACCAGTGACCCGGGACAGGCCTACAATGAGCAGTTCTTC
-,-,16,TRBV6-6,TRBJ1-1,CASSYRRTGRYTEAFF,TGTGCCAGCAGTTACCGACGGACCGGGAGATACACTGAAGCTTTCTTT
-,-,15,TRBV5-4,TRBJ1-1,CASSLPDRMNTEAFF,TGTGCCAGCAGCTTGCCCGACAGAATGAACACTGAAGCTTTCTTT
-,-,12,TRBV13,TRBJ1-1,CASRGGNTEAFF,TGTGCCAGCAGGGGGGGGAACACTGAAGCTTTCTTT
-,-,13,TRBV7-9,TRBJ1-2,CAIGGRQLYGYTF,TGTGCTATAGGAGGACGCCAGCTCTATGGCTACACCTTC
-,-,16,TRBV18,TRBJ2-3,CASSQGLVVGTDTQYF,TGTGCCAGCTCTCAGGGCCTGGTAGTGGGAACAGATACGCAGTATTTT
TRBD1,few,15,TRBV27,TRBJ1-6,CASRAGTGGFSPLHF,TGTGCCAGCAGGGCCGGGACAGGGGGCTTTTCACCCCTCCACTTT
-,once,13,TRBV5-1,TRBJ1-4,CASSLEGNEKLFF,TGCGCCAGCAGCTTGGAGGGGAATGAAAAACTGTTTTTT
-,-,13,TRBV27,TRBJ2-7,CASSLTETYEQYF,TGTGCCAGCAGTTTGACAGAGACCTACGAGCAGTACTTC
-,few,13,TRBV5-6,TRBJ2-7,CASSPDFSYEQYF,TGTGCCAGCAGCCCAGATTTTTCCTACGAGCAGTACTTC
-,once,14,TRBV27,TRBJ1-5,CASSLEGARQPQHF,TGTGCCAGCAGTTTAGAGGGAGCAAGGCAGCCCCAGCATTTT
-,-,12,TRBV3-1/TRBV3-2,TRBJ2-5,CASSPLGETQYF,TGTGCCAGCAGCCCGCTCGGAGAGACCCAGTACTTC
TRBD2,-,14,TRBV7-9,TRBJ2-4,CASSSSLAENIQYF,TGTGCCAGCAGCTCGTCACTAGCGGAGAACATTCAGTACTTC
-,-,14,TRBV27,TRBJ1-5,CARPSGGSNQPQHF,TGTGCCAGACCGAGTGGGGGGAGCAATCAGCCCCAGCATTTT
-,-,14,TRBV18,TRBJ2-2,CASSPGTSTGELFF,TGTGCCAGCTCACCAGGGACTTCCACCGGGGAGCTGTTTTTT
-,-,14,TRBV28,TRBJ1-5,CASTPNRASQPQHF,TGTGCCAGCACTCCGAACAGGGCAAGTCAGCCCCAGCATTTT
-,-,14,TRBV7-9,TRBJ1-4,CASSFGGVDEKLFF,TGTGCCAGCAGCTTTGGCGGGGTAGATGAAAAACTGTTTTTT
TRBD2,-,15,TRBV27,TRBJ2-3,CASRGLAGGYDTQYF,TGTGCCAGCAGGGGACTAGCGGGAGGCTACGATACGCAGTATTTT
TRBD2,-,16,TRBV27,TRBJ2-1,CASSYPRSGAYNEQFF,TGTGCCAGCAGTTACCCCCGGAGCGGGGCCTACAATGAGCAGTTCTTC
-,-,13,TRBV19,TRBJ2-5,CASSIVRQETQYF,TGTGCCAGTAGTATAGTTCGCCAAGAGACCCAGTACTTC
-,-,14,TRBV6-1,TRBJ2-3,CASSGRVGTDTQYF,TGTGCCAGCAGTGGGCGGGTTGGCACAGATACGCAGTATTTT
TRBD2,-,16,TRBV7-2,TRBJ2-7,CASSLLGLAGTYEQYF,TGTGCCAGCAGCCTTCTAGGACTAGCGGGGACCTACGAGCAGTACTTC
-,-,14,TRBV28,TRBJ1-5,CASNPSRGNQPQHF,TGTGCCAGCAACCCGTCCAGGGGCAATCAGCCCCAGCATTTT
-,-,14,TRBV2,TRBJ1-1,CASSVFDSPAEAFF,TGTGCCAGCAGTGTATTCGACAGTCCCGCTGAAGCTTTCTTT
TRBD1,-,14,TRBV5-1,TRBJ1-4,CASSQGQGSEKLFF,TGCGCCAGCAGCCAAGGACAGGGGTCTGAAAAACTGTTTTTT
TRBD1,-,14,TRBV5-1,TRBJ1-2,CASSPEGTGGGYTF,TGCGCCAGCAGCCCCGAAGGGACAGGCGGGGGCTACACCTTC